A single sample gave rise to the 9 T cell receptor beta chains below, sequenced in a study of blood T cells in healthy people across ages. PCR was performed a second time for about 6 to 12 cycles using a sample-barcoded 5' primer and a J-beta primer mix. TCRdb re-called the 5' RACE reads with MiXCR, one entry per CDR3 protein. The sample lists hundreds of thousands of distinct CDR3 sequences; roughly 47% were seen once. Source material: blood. The receptors were gathered from a woman aged 60 to 75 in good health.

This clonotype was found once. This may arise from a read error, as a much more abundant clone is one base away. This chain links TRBV7-6 with TRBJ2-7; 7 nucleotides line up with TRBD1. The tail of the sequence fits TRBJ2-5 better, so the J call may be wrong. Germline CDR1 reads SGHVS; CDR2 reads FNYEAQ. CDR3 length: 13 residues. DNA for the CDR3: TGTGCCAGCTCCGACAGGGTTGTCCGGACCCAGTACTTC. This translates into CASSDRVVRTQYF.

This clonotype was detected ten times or more. The J gene is TRBJ1-4, the V gene TRBV29-1; tentative D call: TRBD1 (5 bases). The V end lost 4 bases, the J end lost 3 bases, and 12 bases lay between the germline ends. Germline assignment: CDR1 SQVTM and CDR2 ANQGSEA. The CDR3 covers 14 residues. CDR3 protein: CSVVGRGANEKLFF. DNA of the CDR3: TGCAGCGTTGTAGGTCGGGGGGCTAATGAAAAACTGTTTTTT.

The chain employs TRBV2 and TRBJ1-5; no reliable D call. Trimming shortened V by 0 bases and J by 1 base, and 7 bases separated the two germline ends. The CDR3 is 15 amino acids. Germline CDR1 and CDR2: SNHLY and FYNNEI. For the CDR3, the DNA is TGTGCCAGCAGTGAAGCCGCCAACAGCAATCAGCCCCAGCATTTT. It encodes CASSEAANSNQPQHF.

The V call is TRBV5-1, the J call TRBJ1-1, with D maybe TRBD1 (5 bases). V lost 3 bases to trimming and J lost 1 base, with 13 bases between them. Germline V gives CDR1 SGHRS, CDR2 YFSETQ. The CDR3 sequence is 15 residues long. CDR3 amino acids: CASSSDRIQNTEAFF. CDR3 DNA sequence: TGCGCCAGCAGCTCCGACAGAATACAGAACACTGAAGCTTTCTTT.

V and J are TRBV7-3 and TRBJ2-3; 7 bases fit TRBD1. The germline gives CDR1 SGHTA, CDR2 FQGTGA. V was clipped by 5 bases and J by 6 bases; unmatched bases: 5. This CDR3 has 13 residues. CDR3 bases: TGTGCCAGCAGCAAGACAGGGCAGGATACGCAGTATTTT. Residues: CASSKTGQDTQYF.

This clonotype was seen only a few times. The V and J genes are TRBV29-1 and TRBJ2-5; 10 nucleotides line up with TRBD1. The V gene's germline CDR1 is SQVTM and CDR2 ANQGSEA. The CDR3 sequence is 15 residues long. V lost 6 bases and J lost 3; bases outside the gene matches: 10. The CDR3 protein is CSVSDRGRSKETQYF. DNA for the CDR3: TGCAGCGTCTCTGACAGGGGGCGCAGTAAAGAGACCCAGTACTTC.

V usage is TRBV7-6 and J usage is TRBJ1-2, with TRBD1 identical over 8 bases. The junction had 7 bases not matched to a gene; V was cut back by 5 bases and J by 5 bases. The CDR3 is 14 amino acids. Germline CDR1 reads SGHVS; CDR2 reads FNYEAQ. CDR3 sequence reads: CASSPGGEAYGYTF. As DNA, the CDR3 is TGTGCCAGCAGCCCAGGGGGCGAGGCTTATGGCTACACCTTC.

The V gene is TRBV7-9, the J gene TRBJ1-5; unclear D gene. This CDR3 has 15 residues. Trimming stripped 3 bases from V and 7 bases from J, with 16 bases between. CDR1 SEHNR and CDR2 FQNEAQ come from the germline V gene (reference sequence). This CDR3 is CASSLSRVEGQPQHF. The DNA of the CDR3 is TGTGCCAGCAGCTTGTCCCGGGTCGAGGGACAGCCCCAGCATTTT.

This clonotype occurred many times. Here the CDR3 DNA reads TGTGCCAGCAGCTTCCCCGCCGGAGCCTACGAGCAGTACTTC. Residues: CASSFPAGAYEQYF. This chain links TRBV11-1 with TRBJ2-7; D gene uncertain. The length of the CDR3 is 14 residues. Trimming removed 3 bases from V and 2 bases from J, with 11 bases in between. Germline loops: CDR1 SGHAT, CDR2 FQDESV (reference sequence).